The source of this T cell receptor (beta chain) is a study of CD8+ T cells in alopecia areata. Regarding the study as a whole: In scalp and blood during tofacitinib, many expanded lesional clones persisted. Among the cells sequenced in scalp samples are also the resident alphabeta T cells of normal skin. Clonality was higher in lesional than normal scalp, especially in alopecia totalis/universalis.

The CDR3 is 12 amino acids. Germline V CDR1 and CDR2: SQVTM, ANQGSEA. V lost 4 bases and J lost 1, with 5 bases in between. A remark on this clone: Its antigen remains unknown.

Treatment in this sample: oral pan-JAK inhibitor, 5-10 mg twice daily. Punch biopsies of lesional scalp, plus peripheral blood, were taken from alopecia areata patients. After isolation, RNA underwent reverse transcription to generate cDNA as the sequencing template. The method was immunoSEQ multiplex PCR; TCRdb's version includes in-frame clones alone and lacks a portion of them. The sample lists over 150,000 clones, approximately 56% occurring once. The source is a human donor with alopecia areata. Sample: CD4+ T cells sorted from blood, taken at week 4, from a patient treated with tofacitinib. The V call is TRBV29-1, the J call TRBJ2-4; no clear D. The CDR3 reads CSVGVAKNIQYF. The CDR3 coding sequence is TGCAGCGTTGGGGTGGCCAAAAACATTCAGTACTTC. The full variable domain, in which reference TRBV29-1 and TRBJ2-4 provide the parts outside the CDR3, is SAVISQKPSRDICQRGTSLTIQCQVDSQVTMMFWYRQQPGQSLTLIATANQGSEATYESGFVIDKFPISRPNLTFSTLTVSNMSPEDSSIYLCSVGVAKNIQYFGAGTRLSVL.